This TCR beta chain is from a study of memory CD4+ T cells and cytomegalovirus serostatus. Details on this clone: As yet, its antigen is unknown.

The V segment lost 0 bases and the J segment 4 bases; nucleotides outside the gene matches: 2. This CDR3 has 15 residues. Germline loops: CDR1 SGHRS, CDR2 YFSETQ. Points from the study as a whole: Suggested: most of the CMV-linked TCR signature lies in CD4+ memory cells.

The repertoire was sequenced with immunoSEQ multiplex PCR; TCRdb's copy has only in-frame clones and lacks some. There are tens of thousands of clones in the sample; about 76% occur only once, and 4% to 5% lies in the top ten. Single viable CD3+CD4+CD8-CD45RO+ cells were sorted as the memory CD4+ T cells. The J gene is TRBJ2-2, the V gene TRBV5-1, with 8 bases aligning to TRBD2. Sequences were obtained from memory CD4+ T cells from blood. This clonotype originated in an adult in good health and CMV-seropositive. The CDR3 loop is CASSLAGGITGELFF. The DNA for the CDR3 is TGCGCCAGCAGCTTGGCGGGAGGGATCACCGGGGAGCTGTTTTTT.